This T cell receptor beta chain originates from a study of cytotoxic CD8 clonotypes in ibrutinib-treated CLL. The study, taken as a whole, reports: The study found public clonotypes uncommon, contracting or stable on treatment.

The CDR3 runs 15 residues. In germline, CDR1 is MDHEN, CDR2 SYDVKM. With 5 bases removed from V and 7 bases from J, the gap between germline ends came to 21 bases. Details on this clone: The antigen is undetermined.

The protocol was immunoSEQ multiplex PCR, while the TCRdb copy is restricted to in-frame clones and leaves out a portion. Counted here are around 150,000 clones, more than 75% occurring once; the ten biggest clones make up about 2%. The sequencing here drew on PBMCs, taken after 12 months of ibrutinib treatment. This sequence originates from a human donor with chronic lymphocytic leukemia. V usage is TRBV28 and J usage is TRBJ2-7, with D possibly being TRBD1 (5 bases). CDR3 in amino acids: CASSEQADLLMEQYF. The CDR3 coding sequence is TGTGCCAGCAGTGAACAGGCGGACCTTCTAATGGAGCAGTACTTC.